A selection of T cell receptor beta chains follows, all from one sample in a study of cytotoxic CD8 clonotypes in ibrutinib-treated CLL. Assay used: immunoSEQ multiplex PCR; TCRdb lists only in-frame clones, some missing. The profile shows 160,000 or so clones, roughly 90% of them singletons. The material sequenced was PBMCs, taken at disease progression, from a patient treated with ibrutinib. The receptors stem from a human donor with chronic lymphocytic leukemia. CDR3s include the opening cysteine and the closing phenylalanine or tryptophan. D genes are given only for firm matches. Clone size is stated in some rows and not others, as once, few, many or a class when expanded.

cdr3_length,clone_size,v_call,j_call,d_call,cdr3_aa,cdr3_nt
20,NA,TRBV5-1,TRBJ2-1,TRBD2,CASRPIPGLAGERGWNEQFF,TGCGCCAGCAGACCAATCCCGGGACTAGCGGGAGAGCGAGGTTGGAATGAGCAGTTCTTC
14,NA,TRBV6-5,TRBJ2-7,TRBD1,CASNSDREPYEQYF,TGTGCCAGCAATTCAGACAGGGAGCCCTACGAGCAGTACTTC
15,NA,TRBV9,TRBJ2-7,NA,CASSRWGAPGDEQYF,TGTGCCAGCAGCCGTTGGGGGGCGCCGGGGGACGAGCAGTACTTC
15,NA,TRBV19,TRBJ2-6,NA,CASSIDRSGANVLTF,TGTGCCAGTAGTATAGATCGGTCTGGGGCCAACGTCCTGACTTTC
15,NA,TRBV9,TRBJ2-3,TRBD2,CASSVMAGRADTQYF,TGTGCCAGCAGCGTCATGGCCGGGAGGGCAGATACGCAGTATTTT
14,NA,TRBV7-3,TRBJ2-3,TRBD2,CASSSRLAADTQYF,TGTGCCAGCAGCTCCAGACTAGCGGCAGATACGCAGTATTTT
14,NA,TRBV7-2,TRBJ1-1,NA,CASSLSKGIPEAFF,TGTGCCAGCAGCTTAAGCAAGGGAATCCCTGAAGCTTTCTTT
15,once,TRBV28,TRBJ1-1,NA,CASSQVTVMNTEAFF,TGTGCCAGCAGCCAAGTGACAGTTATGAACACTGAAGCTTTCTTT
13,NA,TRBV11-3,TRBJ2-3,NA,CASSQRWQGIAYF,TGTGCCAGCAGCCAAAGATGGCAAGGGATCGCATATTTT
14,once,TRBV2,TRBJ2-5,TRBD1,CASSQQGVQETQYF,TGTGCCAGCAGTCAACAGGGGGTACAAGAGACCCAGTACTTC
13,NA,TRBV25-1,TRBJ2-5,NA,CASSPPVGETQYF,TGTGCCAGCAGTCCCCCCGTAGGGGAGACCCAGTACTTC
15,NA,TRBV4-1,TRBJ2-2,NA,CASSRARTTTGELFF,TGCGCCAGCAGTCGTGCGCGGACTACCACCGGGGAGCTGTTTTTT
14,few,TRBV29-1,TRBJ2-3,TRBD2,CSVGTSGMSDTQYF,TGCAGCGTTGGGACTAGCGGGATGTCAGATACGCAGTATTTT
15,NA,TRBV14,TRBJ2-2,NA,CASSQRNWGSGELFF,TGTGCCAGCAGCCAAAGAAATTGGGGGTCCGGGGAGCTGTTTTTT
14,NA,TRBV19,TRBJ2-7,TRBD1,CASSIRPGGSEQYF,TGTGCCAGTAGTATTAGGCCAGGGGGAAGCGAGCAGTACTTC
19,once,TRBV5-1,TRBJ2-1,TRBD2,CASSFVEGVVAGGPNEQFF,TGCGCCAGCAGCTTCGTGGAAGGGGTAGTAGCGGGAGGGCCCAATGAGCAGTTCTTC
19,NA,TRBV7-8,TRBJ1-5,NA,CASSLQKRRMDSGYQPQHF,TGTGCCAGCAGCTTACAAAAAAGGCGAATGGACAGTGGGTATCAGCCCCAGCATTTT
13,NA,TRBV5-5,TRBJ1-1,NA,CASSLGTETEAFF,TGTGCCAGCAGCTTAGGGACCGAGACTGAAGCTTTCTTT
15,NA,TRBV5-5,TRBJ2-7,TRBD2,CASSVPGLAAYEQYF,TGTGCCAGCAGCGTACCGGGACTAGCGGCCTACGAGCAGTACTTC
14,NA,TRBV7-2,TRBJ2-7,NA,CASSLPGPGDEQYF,TGTGCCAGCAGCTTACCGGGGCCCGGCGACGAGCAGTACTTC
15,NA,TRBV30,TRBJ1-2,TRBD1,CAWSVGQGATHGYTF,TGTGCCTGGAGTGTAGGACAGGGGGCGACCCATGGCTACACCTTC
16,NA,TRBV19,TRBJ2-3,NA,CASNGGRTGMTDTQYF,TGTGCCAGTAATGGAGGACGAACGGGGATGACAGATACGCAGTATTTT
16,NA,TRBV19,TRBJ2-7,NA,CASSGTAGEVGYEQYF,TGTGCCAGTAGTGGTACGGCAGGAGAAGTAGGGTACGAGCAGTACTTC
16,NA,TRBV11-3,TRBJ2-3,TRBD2,CASSQRLAGRADTQYF,TGTGCCAGCAGCCAACGACTAGCGGGACGGGCAGATACGCAGTATTTT
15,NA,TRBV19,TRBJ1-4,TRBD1,CASSQHRGGAEKLFF,TGTGCCAGTAGTCAGCACAGGGGCGGGGCCGAAAAACTGTTTTTT
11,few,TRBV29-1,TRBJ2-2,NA,CSVRGERELFF,TGCAGCGTCCGCGGGGAAAGGGAGCTGTTTTTT
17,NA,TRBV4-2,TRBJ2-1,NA,CASSQEASGRSYNEQFF,TGTGCCAGCAGCCAAGAGGCCTCGGGAAGGTCCTACAATGAGCAGTTCTTC
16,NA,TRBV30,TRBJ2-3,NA,CAWSVVRDLKGDTQYF,TGTGCCTGGAGTGTAGTCCGGGACCTTAAGGGCGATACGCAGTATTTT
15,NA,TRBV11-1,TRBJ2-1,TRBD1,CASRSGTGENNEQFF,TGTGCCAGCAGGTCCGGGACAGGAGAGAACAATGAGCAGTTCTTC
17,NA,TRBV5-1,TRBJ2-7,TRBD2,CASSLVLAGDLVGEQYF,TGCGCCAGCAGCTTGGTACTAGCGGGAGACCTAGTGGGCGAGCAGTACTTC
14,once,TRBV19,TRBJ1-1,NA,CASSMRGQNTEAFF,TGTGCCAGTAGTATGAGGGGACAGAACACTGAAGCTTTCTTT
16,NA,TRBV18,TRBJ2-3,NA,CASSPNPEAVEDTQYF,TGTGCCAGCTCACCAAACCCGGAGGCGGTAGAAGATACGCAGTATTTT
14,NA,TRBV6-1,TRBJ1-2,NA,CASTSRTAPYGYTF,TGTGCCAGCACCTCTAGGACAGCCCCCTATGGCTACACCTTC
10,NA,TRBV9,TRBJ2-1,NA,CASSVRKKFF,TGTGCCAGCAGCGTAAGGAAGAAGTTCTTC
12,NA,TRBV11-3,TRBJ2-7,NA,CASSIQGYEQYF,TGTGCCAGCAGCATTCAGGGCTACGAGCAGTACTTC
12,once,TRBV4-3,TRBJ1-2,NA,CASQGRGYGYTF,TGCGCCAGCCAAGGACGGGGGTATGGCTACACCTTC
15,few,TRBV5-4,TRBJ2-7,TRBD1,CASSPQGTGLYEQYF,TGTGCCAGCAGCCCCCAAGGGACAGGCCTATACGAGCAGTACTTC
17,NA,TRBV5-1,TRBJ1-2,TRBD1,CASSLPGTDRRAYGYTF,TGCGCCAGCAGCTTGCCGGGGACAGACCGCCGAGCCTATGGCTACACCTTC
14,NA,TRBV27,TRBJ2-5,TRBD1,CASSPGGSWETQYF,TGTGCCAGCAGCCCAGGGGGTTCGTGGGAGACCCAGTACTTC
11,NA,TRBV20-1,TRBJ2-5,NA,CSAPLGETQYF,TGCAGTGCTCCCTTGGGGGAGACCCAGTACTTC
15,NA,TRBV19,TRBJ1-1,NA,CASSSQTTGNTEAFF,TGTGCCAGTAGTTCGCAGACCACCGGGAACACTGAAGCTTTCTTT
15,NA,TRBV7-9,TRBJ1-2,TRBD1,CASSLRDRLDYGYTF,TGTGCCAGCAGCTTAAGGGACAGACTAGACTATGGCTACACCTTC
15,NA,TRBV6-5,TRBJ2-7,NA,CASSYQIPHLNEQYF,TGTGCCAGCAGTTACCAAATACCACACCTGAACGAGCAGTACTTC
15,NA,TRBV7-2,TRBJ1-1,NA,CASSLDPQGRTEAFF,TGTGCCAGCAGCTTAGATCCGCAGGGGAGAACTGAAGCTTTCTTT
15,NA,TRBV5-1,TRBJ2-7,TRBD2,CASSLQAGVTYEQYF,TGCGCCAGCAGCCTACAAGCGGGGGTAACCTACGAGCAGTACTTC
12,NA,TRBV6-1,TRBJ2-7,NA,CASRLDGDEQYF,TGTGCCAGCAGGCTGGATGGGGACGAGCAGTACTTC
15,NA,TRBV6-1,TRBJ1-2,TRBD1,CATTGGDRAIYGYTF,TGTGCCACCACCGGGGGGGACAGAGCGATCTATGGCTACACCTTC
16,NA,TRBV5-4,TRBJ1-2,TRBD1,CASSLGTGLINYGYTF,TGTGCCAGCAGCTTGGGGACAGGGCTAATTAACTATGGCTACACCTTC
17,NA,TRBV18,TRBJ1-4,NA,CASSPSRGSATNEKLFF,TGTGCCAGCTCACCATCCCGAGGCAGCGCAACTAATGAAAAACTGTTTTTT
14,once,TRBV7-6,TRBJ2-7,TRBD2,CASSSSGSGSKQYF,TGTGCCAGCAGCTCCAGCGGGAGTGGTTCGAAGCAGTACTTC